The 12 T cell receptor beta chains reported below all come from one sample, sequenced in a study of shared clonotypes between healthy human individuals. Measured with immunoSEQ multiplex PCR; TCRdb has only the in-frame clones, and not every one. The table includes roughly 1,800,000 clones, about 94% detected once. Positive CCR7 selection of CD45RO-negative cells yielded the naive CD8 cells, and terminally differentiated effector memory CD45RA+ cells were excluded. Sequencing was carried out using naive CD8+ T cells sorted from blood. The receptors stem from a man younger than 35 in good health.

V is TRBV11-3 and J is TRBJ1-6, with TRBD1 identical over 9 bases. Germline loops: CDR1 SGHNT, CDR2 YENEEA. Losses at the gene ends were 5 bases for V and 9 bases for J; bases not matched to a gene: 8. This CDR3 is 15 amino acids long. This CDR3 is CASSIRTGEASPLHF. In nucleotides, the CDR3 is TGTGCCAGCAGCATCCGGACAGGGGAGGCTTCACCCCTCCACTTT.

V usage is TRBV30 and J usage is TRBJ2-6; D is undetermined. Germline CDR1 is GTSNPN and CDR2 is SVGIG (reference sequence). The CDR3 consists of 14 residues. Trimming took 4 bases from V and 2 from J, leaving 9 bases between them. The DNA for the CDR3 is TGTGCCTGGAAGGGAATCCCTGGGGCCAACGTCCTGACTTTC. Its protein is CAWKGIPGANVLTF.

The CDR3: CASSKEEARTEYGYTF. The CDR3 DNA sequence: TGTGCCAGCAGCAAAGAGGAGGCGAGGACAGAGTATGGCTACACCTTC. The chain links TRBV21-1 to TRBJ1-2; the table's TRBD1 call for D was not verified on the DNA. TRBV21-1 constitutes a pseudogene. This CDR3 contains 16 residues.

This clone has just one count. The gene calls are TRBV9 and TRBJ1-2, with D uncertain. Looked up from germline, CDR1 is SGDLS and CDR2 is YYNGEE. CDR3 length: 13 amino acids. Trimming pared 4 bases from V and 1 base from J, leaving 8 bases between. The CDR3 DNA reads TGTGCCAGCAGCTCGAGTCTTAACTATGGCTACACCTTC. Translation: CASSSSLNYGYTF.

This clone was observed a single time. J is TRBJ1-5 and V is TRBV28; D is ambiguous. The CDR3 has 16 amino acids. Deletions cut 6 bases from V and 3 bases from J, with 18 bases between. Germline V lookup: CDR1 MDHEN, CDR2 SYDVKM. In DNA, the CDR3 is TGTGCCAGCAGCTCCGTCCGCGGGTATAACAATCAGCCCCAGCATTTT. Amino acids: CASSSVRGYNNQPQHF.

The chain couples TRBV29-1 to TRBJ2-7; 12 bases match TRBD2. In germline, CDR1 is SQVTM, CDR2 ANQGSEA. This CDR3 contains 16 residues. CDR3 sequence reads: CSVRTSGVGFTYEQYF. In DNA form, the CDR3 reads TGCAGTGTTAGGACTAGCGGGGTAGGATTTACCTACGAGCAGTACTTC.

The gene calls are TRBV6-5 and TRBJ1-1, with D unclear. CDR1 is MNHEY and CDR2 is SVGAGI in the germline V gene. Trimming took off 0 bases at V and 0 bases at J, with 11 bases between the two ends. This CDR3 is 16 amino acids long. CDR3 bases: TGTGCCAGCAGTTACTCCGGGAGCTACCTGAACACTGAAGCTTTCTTT. Translating it yields CASSYSGSYLNTEAFF.

The V call is TRBV7-9, the J call TRBJ2-3; D tentatively fits TRBD1 or TRBD2 (7 bases each). Germline CDR1 and CDR2: SEHNR and FQNEAQ (reference sequence). The length of the CDR3 is 15 residues. Trimming stripped 5 bases from V and 1 base from J, with 13 bases between. This CDR3 reads CASSPRGGGTDTQYF. The CDR3 DNA sequence: TGTGCCAGCAGCCCCAGGGGGGGAGGCACAGATACGCAGTATTTT.

This sequence joins TRBV5-1 and TRBJ2-7; 10 nucleotides align to TRBD2. V was pared by 4 bases and J by 0 bases, with 13 bases of the junction left unmatched. Germline V gene sequence: CDR1 SGHRS, CDR2 YFSETQ. There are 18 residues in the CDR3. CDR3 coding DNA: TGCGCCAGCAGCGCCACCACCTTACTAGCGGGAAGCTCCTACGAGCAGTACTTC. Amino acids: CASSATTLLAGSSYEQYF.

This CDR3 reads CASSPGTGNSPLHF. CDR3 nucleotides: TGTGCCAGCAGTCCCGGGACAGGAAATTCACCCCTCCACTTT. The chain employs TRBV6-5 and TRBJ1-6, with 8 nucleotides matching TRBD1. Germline CDR1 is MNHEY and CDR2 is SVGAGI. The CDR3 runs 14 residues. V was clipped by 5 bases and J by 7 bases; unmatched bases: 4.

V gene TRBV6-1 combines with J gene TRBJ1-1, with D possibly matching TRBD1 (5 bases). There are 17 residues in the CDR3. Germline V gene lookup returns CDR1 MNHNS and CDR2 SASEGT. V lost 3 bases and J lost 0, with 17 bases in between. CDR3 amino acids: CASSDLVGLRVNTEAFF. The CDR3 DNA reads TGTGCCAGCAGTGATTTGGTGGGGCTAAGGGTGAACACTGAAGCTTTCTTT.

This chain uses TRBV30 with TRBJ1-6; 11 bases align to TRBD1. Germline CDR1 reads GTSNPN; CDR2 reads SVGIG (reference sequence). There are 13 residues in the CDR3. The trim removed 7 bases at V and 8 bases at J, leaving 4 bases unmatched. The chain's CDR3 is CASEGQGDSPLHF. The CDR3 bases are TGTGCCTCCGAGGGACAGGGGGATTCACCCCTCCACTTT. The full variable domain, with the rest looked up from reference TRBV30 and TRBJ1-6, is SQTIHQWPATLVQPVGSPLSLECTVEGTSNPNLYWYRQAAGRGLQLLFYSVGIGQISSEVPQNLSASRPQDRQFILSSKKLLLSDSGFYLCASEGQGDSPLHFGNGTRLTVT.